These 23 T cell receptor beta chains were sequenced from one sample in a study of T cells in Graves' hyperthyroidism and ophthalmopathy. Amplification of TCR beta CDR3 regions was performed using RNA transcripts as template. Primed by the HTBI set, a first-round RT-PCR was run on the TCR CDR3. TCRdb recomputed calls from the multiplex PCR reads with MiXCR, one row per CDR3 protein. The table records 300,000 to 450,000 distinct CDR3 sequences, around 25% of them present only once. Sequencing was done on a sample of blood. The receptors stem from a man aged 45-65 years with Graves' hyperthyroidism.

V and J are TRBV4-1 and TRBJ2-1; D not certain. V gave up 0 bases and J gave up 9 bases, with 9 bases separating them. The CDR3 has 13 amino acids. Germline CDR1 and CDR2: MGHRA and YSYEKL. The CDR3 protein is CASSQEVYGEQFF. The DNA of the CDR3 is TGCGCCAGCAGCCAAGAAGTATACGGTGAGCAGTTCTTC.

This clonotype has a count of ten or more. V gene TRBV2 combines with J gene TRBJ1-1, with D possibly being TRBD1 (6 bases). Germline values: CDR1 SNHLY, CDR2 FYNNEI. The CDR3 has 15 amino acids. Between the trimmed V and J ends, which lost 8 bases and 1 base, there was a span of 17 bases. The CDR3: CASSPYRARNTEAFF. CDR3 coding DNA: TGTGCCAGCTCCCCTTACAGGGCGCGGAACACTGAAGCTTTCTTT.

This clonotype was counted a few times. This chain connects TRBV30 to TRBJ1-2, with a tentative D call TRBD1 (5 bases). The length of the CDR3 is 14 residues. From germline, CDR1 is GTSNPN and CDR2 SVGIG (reference sequence). Trimming took off 3 bases at V and 4 bases at J, with 15 bases between the two ends. This CDR3 is CAWRRPGLLYGYTF. The CDR3 coding sequence is TGTGCCTGGAGGCGTCCAGGGCTACTCTATGGCTACACCTTC.

This chain links TRBV7-2 with TRBJ2-1, with 14 bases lining up with TRBD2. Losses at the gene ends were 6 bases for V and 5 bases for J; bases not matched to a gene: 3. CDR1 SGHTA and CDR2 FQGNSA come from the germline V gene. The CDR3 loop spans 15 amino acids. CDR3 amino acids: CASRPTSGRDNEQFF. CDR3 DNA sequence: TGTGCCAGCAGACCGACTAGCGGGAGGGACAATGAGCAGTTCTTC.

Only a few counts were recorded for this clonotype. The chain is built from TRBV6-1 and TRBJ2-3; D not resolved. V shed 3 bases and J shed 2 bases, with 9 bases lying between them. Germline assignment: CDR1 MNHNS and CDR2 SASEGT. This CDR3 is built from 14 residues. CDR3 DNA sequence: TGTGCCAGCAGTGAGAATCCGACCACAGATACGCAGTATTTT. Translation gives CASSENPTTDTQYF.

Comment on this clonotype: Possible read error: a much larger clone is one base away. The chain couples TRBV6-1 to TRBJ1-5, with D hard to call. This CDR3 comprises 18 residues. Germline CDR1 and CDR2: MNHNS and SASEGT. Trimming pared 0 bases from V and 3 bases from J, leaving 18 bases between. The CDR3 is CASSEALPGRRNNQPQHF. CDR3 coding DNA: TGTGCCAGCAGTGAAGCCTTGCCCGGCAGGAGAAACAATCAGCCCCAGCATTTT.

This clonotype appeared many times. The CDR3 loop is CASSLEGQSTDTQYF. CDR3 DNA: TGTGCCAGCAGCTTAGAGGGACAGAGCACAGATACGCAGTATTTT. This chain joins TRBV7-8 and TRBJ2-3, with 7 bases fitting TRBD1. The CDR3 spans 15 residues. Germline V gene data show CDR1 as SGHVS and CDR2 as FQNEAQ. Germline trimming cut 1 base from V and 0 bases from J; bases unmatched to any gene: 1.

This clonotype was detected only a few times. The chain uses TRBV12-5 and TRBJ2-1; D uncertain. CDR1 and CDR2 from the germline V gene are LGHNT and FRNRAP. The CDR3 is 12 residues long. The germline V and J ends were trimmed by 1 base and 6 bases, with 4 bases remaining between them. The CDR3 loop reads CASGLGGNEQFF. Here the CDR3 DNA reads TGTGCTAGTGGTTTGGGTGGCAATGAGCAGTTCTTC.

This rearrangement joins TRBV5-1 to TRBJ2-2, with D possibly matching TRBD1 (6 bases). The CDR3 runs to 15 residues. Trimming took 3 bases from V and 8 from J, leaving 17 bases between them. CDR1 is SGHRS, CDR2 YFSETQ, per germline. Written as DNA, the CDR3 is TGCGCCAGCAGCTCAGGGGACGGATTTTTGGGGGAGCTGTTTTTT. Translation: CASSSGDGFLGELFF.

This clonotype was seen many times. V gene TRBV28 combines with J gene TRBJ1-4; the D is unclear. The CDR3 totals 14 residues. Germline loops: CDR1 MDHEN, CDR2 SYDVKM. Deletions cut 3 bases from V and 7 bases from J, with 12 bases between. CDR3 protein: CASSFVTTREKLFF. The CDR3, as DNA: TGTGCCAGCAGTTTCGTGACGACGCGTGAAAAACTGTTTTTT.

This clonotype appeared a few times. J is TRBJ1-1 and V is TRBV12-3 or TRBV12-4; maybe TRBD1 (5 bases). CDR3 length: 15 residues. Trimming removed 4 bases from V and 1 base from J, with 13 bases in between. The CDR3 region is CASSYERQGNTEAFF. The CDR3 DNA reads TGTGCCAGCAGTTACGAAAGGCAGGGGAACACTGAAGCTTTCTTT.

The chain recombines TRBV6-9 with TRBJ2-4; D ambiguous. Between the trimmed V and J ends, which lost 2 bases and 2 bases, there was a span of 19 bases. The CDR3 covers 18 residues. The V gene's germline CDR1 is MNHGY and CDR2 SVAAGI. DNA of the CDR3: TGTGCCAGCAGTTATGCTCTGTCTGAGTTTGGTACCAAAAACATTCAGTACTTC. This sequence encodes CASSYALSEFGTKNIQYF.

This clonotype was counted between two and nine times. The CDR3, as DNA: TGTGCCAGCAGTCCGCAATCTGGGGCCAACGTCCTGACTTTC. Its translation: CASSPQSGANVLTF. The rearrangement uses TRBV2 and TRBJ2-6, with unresolved D. With 5 bases removed from V and 1 base from J, the gap between germline ends came to 6 bases. Germline loops: CDR1 SNHLY, CDR2 FYNNEI. The CDR3 has 14 residues.

This clonotype was found a few times. The CDR3 sequence is CASSDELETQYF. CDR3 nucleotide sequence: TGTGCCAGCAGTGACGAGCTAGAGACCCAGTACTTC. This chain joins TRBV6-1 and TRBJ2-5; D is ambiguous. The germline V gene has CDR1 MNHNS and CDR2 SASEGT. This CDR3 region has 12 residues. Trimming took 3 bases from V and 4 from J, leaving 6 bases between them.

The J gene is TRBJ2-7, the V gene TRBV10-2; D unclear. The CDR3 loop spans 11 amino acids. Germline CDR1 reads WSHSY; CDR2 reads SAAADI. The V end lost 3 bases, the J end lost 5 bases, and 5 bases lay between the germline ends. CDR3 DNA sequence: TGCGCCAGCAGTGAAAGGGACGAGCAGTACTTC. Translating it yields CASSERDEQYF.

This clonotype was detected only a few times. The chain carries TRBV12-3 or TRBV12-4 and TRBJ1-5, with a possible D match to TRBD1 (5 bases). Between the trimmed V and J ends, which lost 7 bases and 0 bases, there was a span of 10 bases. The CDR3 covers 14 residues. The CDR3 region is CASTWGSSNQPQHF. As DNA, the CDR3 is TGTGCCAGCACATGGGGGTCTAGCAATCAGCCCCAGCATTTT.

The genes are TRBV5-1 and TRBJ2-4; maybe TRBD1 (8 bases). Germline V gene data show CDR1 as SGHRS and CDR2 as YFSETQ. With 4 bases removed from V and 6 bases from J, the gap between germline ends came to 17 bases. The CDR3 is 15 amino acids. The CDR3 loop is CASSPRTGRANIQYF. CDR3 in DNA: TGCGCCAGCAGCCCCCGGACAGGGAGGGCAAACATTCAGTACTTC.

The sample holds many counts of this clonotype. This CDR3 reads CASSEARLRELPDTQYF. The CDR3, as DNA: TGTGCCAGCAGTGAAGCGCGCTTGCGGGAGTTGCCAGATACGCAGTATTTT. V usage is TRBV2 and J usage is TRBJ2-3; 7 nucleotides agree with TRBD2. The junction had 10 bases not matched to a gene; V was cut back by 0 bases and J by 4 bases. The CDR3 runs to 17 residues. Germline V gene lookup returns CDR1 SNHLY and CDR2 FYNNEI. Together with reference TRBV2 and TRBJ2-3, the CDR3 gives the full variable domain: EPEVTQTPSHQVTQMGQEVILRCVPISNHLYFYWYRQILGQKVEFLVSFYNNEISEKSEIFDDQFSVERPDGSNFTLKIRSTKLEDSAMYFCASSEARLRELPDTQYFGPGTRLTVL.

This clonotype was counted a few times. This sequence joins TRBV7-9 and TRBJ2-5; no reliable D call. This CDR3 region has 13 residues. Germline CDR1 reads SEHNR; CDR2 reads FQNEAQ (reference sequence). V was shortened by 2 bases and J by 2 bases, with 6 bases between the two germline ends. CDR3 region: CASSLMGQETQYF. The DNA for the CDR3 is TGTGCCAGCAGCTTAATGGGACAAGAGACCCAGTACTTC.

Regarding this clonotype: The junction shows a germline mismatch at one end, possibly a read error. This chain connects TRBV27 to TRBJ1-5; weak D call: TRBD1 (5 bases). The CDR3 contains 17 residues. Per the germline V gene, CDR1 is MNHEY and CDR2 is SMNVEV (reference sequence). This CDR3 reads CASRPRQSPYSDQPQHF. In nucleotides, the CDR3 is TGTGCCAGCAGACCCCGACAGAGTCCGTATAGCGATCAGCCCCAGCATTTT.

This sequence joins TRBV20-1 and TRBJ2-5; the match to TRBD1 covers 11 bases. This CDR3 spans 16 amino acids. Germline CDR1 DFQATT, CDR2 SNEGSKA (reference sequence). The CDR3 sequence is CSYLPGQGGGQETQYF. The CDR3 nucleotides read TGCAGCTATCTCCCGGGACAGGGGGGGGGCCAAGAGACCCAGTACTTC.

About this clonotype itself: The junction and the germline gene differ at one end; a read error may be behind it. V gene TRBV20-1 combines with J gene TRBJ2-4, with TRBD2 identical over 10 bases. The length of the CDR3 is 13 residues. The germline V gene encodes CDR1 DFQATT and CDR2 SNEGSKA (reference sequence). The CDR3: CSAIAGGKDIQYF. The CDR3 bases are TGCAGTGCCATAGCGGGAGGCAAAGACATTCAGTACTTC.

This clonotype has a count of ten or more. The chain couples TRBV29-1 to TRBJ2-7; 9 nucleotides agree with TRBD1. CDR3 length: 13 amino acids. After removal of 6 bases from V and 4 bases from J, the junction contained 7 bases not matched to a gene. Germline assignment: CDR1 SQVTM and CDR2 ANQGSEA. Written as DNA, the CDR3 is TGCAGCGTCACGACAGGGGGGTTGTACGAGCAGTACTTC. It specifies CSVTTGGLYEQYF.